The 31 T cell receptor beta chains given below trace back to one sample, sequenced in a study of T cell repertoires in cytomegalovirus infection. TCRdb itself ran the reads through MiXCR, one entry per CDR3 protein. Of fewer than 200,000 distinct CDR3 sequences in the sample, roughly 20% were seen once. What these receptors recognize is not known. The starting material was CD8+ T cells from cultured PBMCs, obtained from culture after CMV antigen stimulation. Every receptor here comes from a human donor in good health (CMV status not recorded). Some clones in this sample may be carry-over from other donors' samples.

This clonotype was seen a handful of times. The chain is built from TRBV7-2 and TRBJ1-5, with 8 bases matching TRBD1. The germline V gene encodes CDR1 SGHTA and CDR2 FQGNSA. Unmatched junction bases numbered 10, after V lost 5 bases and J lost 7 bases. This CDR3 has 15 residues. The CDR3 DNA sequence: TGTGCCAGCAGCACTCACAGGGGGTGGGGGCAGCCCCAGCATTTT. Translation: CASSTHRGWGQPQHF.

Details on this clonotype: Just one base apart from a much larger clone, this may be a read error. J is TRBJ2-7 and V is TRBV9; 7 bases agree with TRBD1. The CDR3 is 14 amino acids. J gave up 1 base and V 3 bases, and 4 bases lay outside the gene matches. Germline CDR1 SGDLS, CDR2 YYNGEE. DNA for the CDR3: TGTGCCAGCAGCGAGTCAGGGGGATCCTACGAGCAGTACTTC. Translating it yields CASSESGGSYEQYF.

The chain carries TRBV12-3 or TRBV12-4 and TRBJ2-1; TRBD1 matches at 12 bases. CDR3 length equals 16 residues. Trimming took 6 bases from V and 7 from J; bases not matched to a gene: 10. The CDR3: CASRLGTGGFVNEQFF. The DNA of the CDR3 is TGTGCCAGCAGACTTGGGACAGGGGGCTTTGTGAATGAGCAGTTCTTC.

The rearrangement uses TRBV25-1 and TRBJ1-1; no reliable D call. There are 15 residues in the CDR3. V was shortened by 3 bases and J by 1 base, with 12 bases between the two germline ends. Germline-derived CDR1 and CDR2 are MGHDK and SYGVNS. For the CDR3, the DNA is TGTGCCAGCAGTGATCAAGCCGCAGCGAACACTGAAGCTTTCTTT. This encodes CASSDQAAANTEAFF.

CDR3 protein: CASSLGGYQGGSPLHF. CDR3 in DNA: TGTGCCAGCAGCTTAGGGGGGTACCAGGGCGGTTCACCCCTCCACTTT. This rearrangement joins TRBV7-2 to TRBJ1-6; D is possibly TRBD1 (5 bases). Germline CDR1 is SGHTA and CDR2 is FQGNSA. This CDR3 is built from 16 residues. Trimming took 1 base from V and 9 from J, leaving 16 bases between them.

The table lists this clonotype with a few counts. This chain connects TRBV9 to TRBJ1-4; no reliable D call. The germline V and J ends were trimmed by 2 bases and 3 bases, with 11 bases remaining between them. Per germline, CDR1 SGDLS and CDR2 YYNGEE. The CDR3 is 15 residues long. The CDR3 region is CASSVRGNANEKLFF. CDR3 nucleotides: TGTGCCAGCAGCGTCCGGGGAAACGCTAATGAAAAACTGTTTTTT.

Many counts were recorded for this clonotype. The rearrangement joins TRBV6-1 to TRBJ2-6; D might be TRBD2 (5 bases). V was shortened by 2 bases and J by 0 bases, with 5 bases between the two germline ends. CDR3 size: 15 residues. Looked up from germline, CDR1 is MNHNS and CDR2 is SASEGT. For the CDR3, the DNA is TGTGCCAGCAGTGAAAGCGGCTCTGGGGCCAACGTCCTGACTTTC. This sequence encodes CASSESGSGANVLTF.

This clonotype appeared a few times. The chain combines TRBV7-9 with TRBJ2-5; D not certain. The CDR3 spans 12 residues. Germline V gene sequence: CDR1 SEHNR, CDR2 FQNEAQ (reference sequence). Between the trimmed V and J ends, which lost 9 bases and 0 bases, there was a span of 8 bases. The CDR3 nucleotides read TGTGCCAGTCGGCAGTACCAAGAGACCCAGTACTTC. Protein sequence: CASRQYQETQYF.

This clonotype turned up a few times. The rearrangement uses TRBV29-1 and TRBJ2-1; D is possibly TRBD1 (5 bases). This CDR3 comprises 12 residues. Germline V CDR1 and CDR2: SQVTM, ANQGSEA. The V and J ends lost 4 bases and 10 bases respectively, with 14 bases between them. The chain's CDR3 is CSVGGRAEEQFF. CDR3 sequence (DNA): TGCAGCGTTGGTGGCAGGGCGGAGGAGCAGTTCTTC.

The chain links TRBV2 to TRBJ2-5; TRBD1 matches at 7 bases. Looked up from germline, CDR1 is SNHLY and CDR2 is FYNNEI. CDR3 length equals 12 residues. With 7 bases clipped from V and 6 bases from J, the junction kept 5 bases outside the gene matches. CDR3 residues: CASIRDSQTQYF. CDR3 DNA sequence: TGTGCCAGCATCCGGGACAGCCAGACCCAGTACTTC.

The chain uses TRBV4-1 and TRBJ1-6; unclear D gene. CDR1 is MGHRA, CDR2 YSYEKL, per germline. V was shortened by 4 bases and J by 7 bases, with 8 bases between the two germline ends. The length of the CDR3 is 13 residues. CDR3 in amino acids: CASSPGLNSPLHF. DNA for the CDR3: TGCGCCAGCAGCCCGGGATTGAATTCACCCCTCCACTTT.

This clonotype was seen a handful of times. The chain employs TRBV4-1 and TRBJ2-2; TRBD2 is a possible D gene (5 bases). Germline V lookup: CDR1 MGHRA, CDR2 YSYEKL. This CDR3 is built from 16 residues. Trimming took 4 bases from V and 0 from J, leaving 12 bases between them. The CDR3 DNA follows: TGCGCCAGCAGCCCCCGGACTGCCGCGAACACCGGGGAGCTGTTTTTT. It yields the protein CASSPRTAANTGELFF.

In this sample, this clonotype turned up a few times. The rearrangement uses TRBV5-1 and TRBJ2-2; 11 nucleotides align to TRBD1. Germline V CDR1 and CDR2: SGHRS, YFSETQ. Trimming took 7 bases from V and 0 from J; bases not matched to a gene: 11. The CDR3 has 18 amino acids. The chain's CDR3 is CASGPRTGGNANTGELFF. CDR3 bases: TGCGCCAGCGGCCCTAGGACAGGGGGCAACGCGAACACCGGGGAGCTGTTTTTT. Drawing the rest from reference TRBV5-1 and TRBJ2-2, the complete variable domain is KAGVTQTPRYLIKTRGQQVTLSCSPISGHRSVSWYQQTPGQGLQFLFEYFSETQRNKGNFPGRFSGRQFSNSRSEMNVSTLELGDSALYLCASGPRTGGNANTGELFFGEGSRLTVL.

The chain recombines TRBV20-1 with TRBJ2-1; tentatively, D is TRBD1 or TRBD2 (5 bases each). V was shortened by 6 bases and J by 1 base, with 13 bases between the two germline ends. This CDR3 is 14 amino acids long. Germline CDR1 reads DFQATT; CDR2 reads SNEGSKA (reference sequence). The CDR3 DNA sequence: TGCAGTGCCGGGGTGGGGGTGTCCTACAATGAGCAGTTCTTC. Protein: CSAGVGVSYNEQFF.

CDR3 DNA: TGTGCCAGCAGTTCCGCCCTGGCGGGGGGGCAGTTAGATACGCAGTATTTT. Translating it yields CASSSALAGGQLDTQYF. This chain connects TRBV28 to TRBJ2-3; TRBD2 agrees at 9 bases. Germline CDR1 MDHEN, CDR2 SYDVKM. The CDR3 contains 17 residues. V lost 4 bases, J lost 5 bases, and 13 bases stayed unmatched.

V is TRBV7-9 and J is TRBJ1-6; 8 nucleotides match TRBD1. V was pared by 7 bases and J by 5 bases, with 1 base of the junction left unmatched. The CDR3 sequence is 13 residues long. Germline-derived CDR1 and CDR2 are SEHNR and FQNEAQ (reference sequence). This chain's CDR3 is CASTDRDNSPLHF. The CDR3 DNA follows: TGTGCCAGCACGGACAGGGATAATTCACCCCTCCACTTT.

There are a few counts of this clonotype. The chain carries TRBV6-1 and TRBJ1-6, with D possibly TRBD1 on 5 matching bases. Germline V gene sequence: CDR1 MNHNS, CDR2 SASEGT. V shed 0 bases and J shed 10 bases, with 7 bases lying between them. This CDR3 has 13 amino acids. CDR3: CASSEAGGSPLHF. The CDR3 DNA reads TGTGCCAGCAGTGAAGCGGGGGGGTCACCCCTCCACTTT.

There are a few counts of this clonotype. V usage is TRBV7-9 and J usage is TRBJ2-7, with D possibly matching TRBD1 (6 bases). The CDR3 has 14 residues. V was cut by 3 bases and J by 3 bases, with 12 bases left in between. CDR1 and CDR2 from the germline V gene are SEHNR and FQNEAQ (reference sequence). CDR3 nucleotides: TGTGCCAGCAGCTTGGAACAGGGATTCTACGAGCAGTACTTC. It encodes CASSLEQGFYEQYF.

The rearrangement links TRBV4-1 to TRBJ2-7; TRBD1 matches at 8 bases. The CDR3 length is 16 residues. After removal of 4 bases from V and 5 bases from J, the junction contained 13 bases not matched to a gene. Germline loops: CDR1 MGHRA, CDR2 YSYEKL. CDR3 sequence: CASSRVDDRGDHEQYF. In DNA form, the CDR3 reads TGCGCCAGCAGCCGAGTCGACGACAGGGGTGACCACGAGCAGTACTTC.

This chain connects TRBV7-8 to TRBJ1-4; 11 positions agree with TRBD1. CDR1 is SGHVS, CDR2 FQNEAQ, per germline. The CDR3 is 14 amino acids. The V segment lost 5 bases and the J segment 8 bases; nucleotides outside the gene matches: 4. The CDR3 spells CASSPGQGEEKLFF. CDR3 nucleotides: TGTGCCAGCAGCCCGGGACAGGGGGAGGAAAAACTGTTTTTT.

This clonotype was observed a few times. This chain connects TRBV4-3 to TRBJ1-2; 10 positions match TRBD1. CDR3 length: 13 residues. Looked up from germline, CDR1 is LGHNA and CDR2 is YSLEER. V lost 3 bases to trimming and J lost 6 bases; unmatched junction nucleotides: 1. CDR3 in amino acids: CASSQTGGDGYTF. The CDR3, as DNA: TGCGCCAGCAGCCAGACAGGGGGCGATGGCTACACCTTC.

This clonotype was observed a few times. This rearrangement joins TRBV7-9 to TRBJ2-7; D is unclear. CDR1 and CDR2 (germline): SEHNR, FQNEAQ (reference sequence). V lost 5 bases, J lost 4 bases, and 18 bases lay in between. The CDR3 length is 15 residues. CDR3: CASSARAPTSYEQYF. The CDR3 DNA follows: TGTGCCAGCAGCGCCCGGGCCCCGACCTCTTACGAGCAGTACTTC.

The chain joins TRBV7-2 to TRBJ2-5; TRBD2 matches 10 bases. The V segment lost 3 bases and the J segment 7 bases; nucleotides outside the gene matches: 11. This CDR3 has 16 residues. Germline V gene sequence: CDR1 SGHTA, CDR2 FQGNSA. The CDR3 DNA reads TGTGCCAGCAGCTTCCCCGTGAGCGGGGGGGCTGGGACCCAGTACTTC. Translated, it gives CASSFPVSGGAGTQYF.

This clonotype was seen a handful of times. The gene calls are TRBV2 and TRBJ1-2; D perhaps matches TRBD1 (5 bases). Per germline, CDR1 SNHLY and CDR2 FYNNEI. The CDR3 covers 13 residues. Trimming took 3 bases from V and 2 from J, leaving 7 bases between them. The CDR3 spells CASSEWGNYGYTF. CDR3 nucleotide sequence: TGTGCCAGCAGTGAGTGGGGGAACTATGGCTACACCTTC.

The chain uses TRBV15 and TRBJ2-7; D is uncertain. Germline CDR1 and CDR2: LNHNV and YYDKDF (reference sequence). The CDR3 has 12 amino acids. Deletions cut 0 bases from V and 6 bases from J, with 6 bases between. CDR3: CATSRDGGEQYF. DNA of the CDR3: TGTGCCACCAGCAGAGACGGCGGCGAGCAGTACTTC.

This rearrangement joins TRBV5-1 to TRBJ2-1; 10 bases agree with TRBD1. Germline V CDR1 and CDR2: SGHRS, YFSETQ. This CDR3 contains 18 residues. After removal of 3 bases from V and 2 bases from J, the junction contained 11 bases not matched to a gene. The CDR3 protein is CASSSGTGDSRTYNEQFF. The CDR3 DNA sequence: TGCGCCAGCAGCTCGGGGACAGGGGACTCTAGGACCTACAATGAGCAGTTCTTC.

This clonotype was counted only a few times. This chain links TRBV9 with TRBJ2-1; 13 bases line up with TRBD2. V lost 4 bases and J lost 12; bases outside the gene matches: 4. The CDR3 contains 13 residues. Germline lookup yields CDR1 SGDLS and CDR2 YYNGEE. CDR3: CASSSRTSGGQFF. Here the CDR3 DNA reads TGTGCCAGCAGCTCAAGGACTAGCGGGGGGCAGTTCTTC. The whole variable domain, remainder taken from reference TRBV9 and TRBJ2-1, is DSGVTQTPKHLITATGQRVTLRCSPRSGDLSVYWYQQSLDQGLQFLIQYYNGEERAKGNILERFSAQQFPDLHSELNLSSLELGDSALYFCASSSRTSGGQFFGPGTRLTVL.

This sequence joins TRBV10-3 and TRBJ1-2; D unclear. The CDR3 consists of 14 residues. Germline loops: CDR1 ENHRY, CDR2 SYGVKD. Trimming took off 0 bases at V and 1 base at J, with 6 bases between the two ends. The CDR3 region is CAISESQDNYGYTF. CDR3 DNA: TGTGCCATCAGTGAGTCGCAGGATAACTATGGCTACACCTTC.

The chain is built from TRBV5-1 and TRBJ1-2, with D perhaps matching TRBD1 (5 bases). The V end was cut by 6 bases, the J end by 3 bases, with 6 bases between. Germline V gene sequence: CDR1 SGHRS, CDR2 YFSETQ. CDR3 length: 11 amino acids. The DNA for the CDR3 is TGCGCCAGCACGGGGGACTATGGCTACACCTTC. Translating gives CASTGDYGYTF.

There are a few counts of this clonotype. This rearrangement joins TRBV6-2 or TRBV6-3 to TRBJ2-5; possibly TRBD2 for D (7 bases). Trimming left V 5 bases short and J 5 bases short, with 15 bases between. The CDR3 sequence is 14 residues long. The germline V gene encodes CDR1 MNHEY and CDR2 SVGEGT. The CDR3 loop is CASSAGGPIETQYF. The CDR3 DNA follows: TGTGCCAGCAGTGCCGGGGGGCCGATCGAGACCCAGTACTTC.

CDR3 protein: CASSYGKSSYEQYF. The DNA of the CDR3 is TGTGCCAGCAGTTATGGGAAATCCTCCTACGAGCAGTACTTC. The chain carries TRBV6-1 and TRBJ2-7; D unresolved. The V end was cut by 5 bases, the J end by 0 bases, with 11 bases between. Germline CDR1 and CDR2: MNHNS and SASEGT. The CDR3 consists of 14 residues.